This is a list of T cell receptor beta chains from one sample in a study of cytomegalovirus exposure and HLA in healthy donors. Repertoires were generated with immunoSEQ multiplex PCR, while TCRdb's copy carries only in-frame clones and drops some. The sample lists about 210,000 clones, around four fifths occurring once. Sequencing was performed on PBMCs. The receptors stem from a woman between 45 and 65 years old in good health and CMV-seropositive. Both conserved end residues are part of each CDR3. A D gene is named only where the DNA matches it firmly. Size is omitted from some rows. Given values are once, few, many or a class for expanded clones.

d_gene: -; abundance: once; len: 17; j_gene: TRBJ1-2; v_gene: TRBV19; CDR3nt: TGTGCCAGTAGTATACGGGAGTCATTAGGGATTAACTATGGCTACACCTTC; CDR3aa: CASSIRESLGINYGYTF
d_gene: TRBD1; abundance: -; len: 14; j_gene: TRBJ2-7; v_gene: TRBV6-5; CDR3nt: TGTGCCAGCAGCCCGATACAGGGGTCCTACGAGCAGTACTTC; CDR3aa: CASSPIQGSYEQYF
d_gene: TRBD2; abundance: -; len: 20; j_gene: TRBJ2-6; v_gene: TRBV4-1; CDR3nt: TGCGCCAGCAGCCTCCAACCGCAGGGCGGGGGGGTTTCTGGGGCCAACGTCCTGACTTTC; CDR3aa: CASSLQPQGGGVSGANVLTF
d_gene: -; abundance: -; len: 15; j_gene: TRBJ2-1; v_gene: TRBV7-9; CDR3nt: TGTGCCAGCAGCTTTAGCGGTCCCCGGACCAATGAGCAGTTCTTC; CDR3aa: CASSFSGPRTNEQFF
d_gene: TRBD1; abundance: few; len: 14; j_gene: TRBJ1-2; v_gene: TRBV2; CDR3nt: TGTGCCAGCAGTGATTATAGGACAGGGGAAGGCTACACCTTC; CDR3aa: CASSDYRTGEGYTF
d_gene: -; abundance: -; len: 14; j_gene: TRBJ2-7; v_gene: TRBV5-1; CDR3nt: TGCGCCAGCAGCTCCAGTGGGGGGGCCCGCGAGCAGTACTTC; CDR3aa: CASSSSGGAREQYF
d_gene: -; abundance: -; len: 14; j_gene: TRBJ1-2; v_gene: TRBV28; CDR3nt: TGTGCCAGCAGTTTCATCCAGGGCTCCTATGGCTACACCTTC; CDR3aa: CASSFIQGSYGYTF
d_gene: -; abundance: -; len: 16; j_gene: TRBJ1-1; v_gene: TRBV5-1; CDR3nt: TGCGCCAGCAGCTTGAGGCGGGGAGGGGTTGAGACTGAAGCTTTCTTT; CDR3aa: CASSLRRGGVETEAFF
d_gene: -; abundance: -; len: 15; j_gene: TRBJ1-4; v_gene: TRBV6-1; CDR3nt: TGTGCCAGCAGTGAACGGCAGGCTTTTAATGAAAAACTGTTTTTT; CDR3aa: CASSERQAFNEKLFF
d_gene: -; abundance: -; len: 12; j_gene: TRBJ1-1; v_gene: TRBV5-6; CDR3nt: TGTGCCAGCAGCTTGGCCGGCACTAAAGCTTTCTTT; CDR3aa: CASSLAGTKAFF
d_gene: TRBD1; abundance: once; len: 18; j_gene: TRBJ1-3; v_gene: TRBV9; CDR3nt: TGTGCCAGCAGCATCCGACAGGGGGGGAGTTATTCTGGAAACACCATATATTTT; CDR3aa: CASSIRQGGSYSGNTIYF
d_gene: -; abundance: -; len: 15; j_gene: TRBJ1-2; v_gene: TRBV30; CDR3nt: TGTGCCTGGAGTGTATTGGCGACAGGCCAGTATGGCTACACCTTC; CDR3aa: CAWSVLATGQYGYTF
d_gene: TRBD1; abundance: -; len: 13; j_gene: TRBJ2-7; v_gene: TRBV7-9; CDR3nt: TGTGCCAGCAGCTTGGGACAGGGAGGCGAGCAGTACTTC; CDR3aa: CASSLGQGGEQYF
d_gene: -; abundance: -; len: 14; j_gene: TRBJ2-5; v_gene: TRBV11-2; CDR3nt: TGTGCCAGCAGCCCTTCCGGGCCCGGAGGGGCCCAGTACTTC; CDR3aa: CASSPSGPGGAQYF
d_gene: -; abundance: -; len: 14; j_gene: TRBJ2-2; v_gene: TRBV6-5; CDR3nt: TGTGCCAGCAGTAGACAGGACTACACCGGGGAGCTGTTTTTT; CDR3aa: CASSRQDYTGELFF
d_gene: TRBD1; abundance: -; len: 15; j_gene: TRBJ1-6; v_gene: TRBV5-6; CDR3nt: TGTGCCAGCAGCTTGGGGACAGGGTATAATTCACCCCTCCACTTT; CDR3aa: CASSLGTGYNSPLHF
d_gene: -; abundance: -; len: 13; j_gene: TRBJ1-2; v_gene: TRBV5-4; CDR3nt: TGTGCCAGCAGCCAGAGCGGTAACTATGGCTACACCTTC; CDR3aa: CASSQSGNYGYTF
d_gene: -; abundance: -; len: 13; j_gene: TRBJ1-2; v_gene: TRBV6-5; CDR3nt: TGTGCCAGCAGAAGGGACAACAACTATGGCTACACCTTC; CDR3aa: CASRRDNNYGYTF
d_gene: TRBD2; abundance: -; len: 15; j_gene: TRBJ2-1; v_gene: TRBV25-1; CDR3nt: TGTGCCAGCAGTGAGCCTAGCGGGGGCGAAGATGAGCAGTTCTTC; CDR3aa: CASSEPSGGEDEQFF
d_gene: -; abundance: few; len: 12; j_gene: TRBJ1-4; v_gene: TRBV28; CDR3nt: TGTGCCAGCACGGGAACTAATGAAAAACTGTTTTTT; CDR3aa: CASTGTNEKLFF
d_gene: TRBD2; abundance: -; len: 15; j_gene: TRBJ2-1; v_gene: TRBV7-3; CDR3nt: TGTGCCAGCAGCCCCCCTCGCGGGGGGGCCGATGAGCAGTTCTTC; CDR3aa: CASSPPRGGADEQFF
d_gene: -; abundance: once; len: 16; j_gene: TRBJ1-4; v_gene: TRBV5-1; CDR3nt: TGCGCCAGCAGCCCCGGAGGCCGAGACTATTATGAAAAACTGTTTTTT; CDR3aa: CASSPGGRDYYEKLFF
d_gene: TRBD1; abundance: -; len: 15; j_gene: TRBJ1-1; v_gene: TRBV7-9; CDR3nt: TGTGCCAGCAGCTTAGATGACAGGGGGGACACTGAAGCTTTCTTT; CDR3aa: CASSLDDRGDTEAFF
d_gene: -; abundance: few; len: 16; j_gene: TRBJ2-2; v_gene: TRBV4-1; CDR3nt: TGCGCCAGCAGCCCTATAACAGGGTACTCTAACGGGGAGCTGTTTTTT; CDR3aa: CASSPITGYSNGELFF
d_gene: -; abundance: -; len: 15; j_gene: TRBJ1-2; v_gene: TRBV6-1; CDR3nt: TGTGCCAGCAGTGGGGAGGGCGGCCGAAGCTATGGCTACACCTTC; CDR3aa: CASSGEGGRSYGYTF
d_gene: -; abundance: few; len: 15; j_gene: TRBJ1-6; v_gene: TRBV30; CDR3nt: TGTGCCTGGAGTGTAGTCAGCTCCTATAATTCACCCCTCCACTTT; CDR3aa: CAWSVVSSYNSPLHF
d_gene: -; abundance: -; len: 15; j_gene: TRBJ2-3; v_gene: TRBV5-6; CDR3nt: TGTGCCAGCAGCTACCCCGGGGTTAGCACAGATACGCAGTATTTT; CDR3aa: CASSYPGVSTDTQYF
d_gene: -; abundance: -; len: 15; j_gene: TRBJ2-3; v_gene: TRBV6-1; CDR3nt: TGTGCCAGCAGTGAAAGGAGGACGATACCAGATACGCAGTATTTT; CDR3aa: CASSERRTIPDTQYF
d_gene: -; abundance: once; len: 14; j_gene: TRBJ2-7; v_gene: TRBV29-1; CDR3nt: TGCAGCGTTGACCGGGGGGACACCTCCTACGAGCAGTACTTC; CDR3aa: CSVDRGDTSYEQYF
d_gene: -; abundance: -; len: 15; j_gene: TRBJ2-7; v_gene: TRBV5-1; CDR3nt: TGCGCCAGCAGCCTCCAGCTGACACCGACCTACGAGCAGTACTTC; CDR3aa: CASSLQLTPTYEQYF
d_gene: TRBD1; abundance: -; len: 13; j_gene: TRBJ1-2; v_gene: TRBV7-9; CDR3nt: TGTGCCAGCACGCGACAGGGGCCTTCGGGCTACACCTTC; CDR3aa: CASTRQGPSGYTF
d_gene: -; abundance: -; len: 10; j_gene: TRBJ2-1; v_gene: TRBV18; CDR3nt: TGTGCCAGCCGAGACAATGAGCAGTTCTTC; CDR3aa: CASRDNEQFF
d_gene: -; abundance: -; len: 11; j_gene: TRBJ1-2; v_gene: TRBV12-5; CDR3nt: TGTGCTAGTGGTTTTTGGGGGCATCACACCTTC; CDR3aa: CASGFWGHHTF
d_gene: -; abundance: -; len: 15; j_gene: TRBJ2-7; v_gene: TRBV13; CDR3nt: TGTGCCAGCAGCTTACGCGGCGGGCGCTACTACGAGCAGTACTTC; CDR3aa: CASSLRGGRYYEQYF
d_gene: TRBD2; abundance: -; len: 14; j_gene: TRBJ2-3; v_gene: TRBV27; CDR3nt: TGTGCCAGCAGTTATGGGACTAGGGTAGATACGCAGTATTTT; CDR3aa: CASSYGTRVDTQYF
d_gene: -; abundance: -; len: 14; j_gene: TRBJ1-1; v_gene: TRBV9; CDR3nt: TGTGCCAGCAGCGTATCGACAGGGAACACTGAAGCTTTCTTT; CDR3aa: CASSVSTGNTEAFF
d_gene: TRBD1; abundance: -; len: 16; j_gene: TRBJ2-3; v_gene: TRBV5-6; CDR3nt: TGTGCCAGCAGCTACTACAGGGGTTATAGCACAGATACGCAGTATTTT; CDR3aa: CASSYYRGYSTDTQYF
d_gene: -; abundance: -; len: 13; j_gene: TRBJ1-4; v_gene: TRBV6-5; CDR3nt: TGTGCCAGCAGTTATGGGGAGGTAGAAAAACTGTTTTTT; CDR3aa: CASSYGEVEKLFF
d_gene: -; abundance: -; len: 14; j_gene: TRBJ1-4; v_gene: TRBV5-6; CDR3nt: TGTGCCAGCAGCTTTGCCGGGAGGAATGAAAAACTGTTTTTT; CDR3aa: CASSFAGRNEKLFF
d_gene: -; abundance: -; len: 13; j_gene: TRBJ2-1; v_gene: TRBV7-3; CDR3nt: TGTGCCAGCAGCTTCGGTTCCGGGAATGAGCAGTTCTTC; CDR3aa: CASSFGSGNEQFF
d_gene: -; abundance: -; len: 15; j_gene: TRBJ1-4; v_gene: TRBV28; CDR3nt: TGTGCCAGCAGATCCACAGGGCTACTTAATGAAAAACTGTTTTTT; CDR3aa: CASRSTGLLNEKLFF
d_gene: -; abundance: once; len: 14; j_gene: TRBJ1-5; v_gene: TRBV4-3; CDR3nt: TGCGCCAGCAGCCACGCCTACTTCGAGGGACTGCAACATTTT; CDR3aa: CASSHAYFEGLQHF
d_gene: TRBD2; abundance: -; len: 15; j_gene: TRBJ2-7; v_gene: TRBV4-2; CDR3nt: TGTGCCAGCAGCCAAGCCCTAGCGGGGGGTCTCGAGCAGTACTTC; CDR3aa: CASSQALAGGLEQYF
d_gene: -; abundance: -; len: 14; j_gene: TRBJ1-6; v_gene: TRBV7-2; CDR3nt: TGTGCCAGCCGCGGAGGGGCACATAATTCACCCCTCCACTTT; CDR3aa: CASRGGAHNSPLHF
d_gene: -; abundance: -; len: 15; j_gene: TRBJ2-2; v_gene: TRBV7-2; CDR3nt: TGTGCCAGCAGCGGGCTCGGGGGAAGCACCGGGGAGCTGTTTTTT; CDR3aa: CASSGLGGSTGELFF
d_gene: -; abundance: -; len: 14; j_gene: TRBJ1-1; v_gene: TRBV5-1; CDR3nt: TGCGCCAGCAGCTTGGGGGGGCCGAACACTGAAGCTTTCTTT; CDR3aa: CASSLGGPNTEAFF
d_gene: -; abundance: -; len: 16; j_gene: TRBJ1-1; v_gene: TRBV9; CDR3nt: TGTGCCAGCAGCCCAACTAGGTGGGGGGGCGTCACTGAAGCTTTCTTT; CDR3aa: CASSPTRWGGVTEAFF
d_gene: -; abundance: -; len: 14; j_gene: TRBJ2-3; v_gene: TRBV7-9; CDR3nt: TGTGCCACCTCGGCAGGGTTATTCGCAGATACGCAGTATTTT; CDR3aa: CATSAGLFADTQYF
d_gene: TRBD2; abundance: few; len: 15; j_gene: TRBJ2-1; v_gene: TRBV4-2; CDR3nt: TGTGCCAGCAGCCACCTATCGGGGGGGAACAATGAGCAGTTCTTC; CDR3aa: CASSHLSGGNNEQFF
d_gene: -; abundance: -; len: 14; j_gene: TRBJ2-5; v_gene: TRBV4-3; CDR3nt: TGCGCCAGCAGCCAAGATTGGTGGGCTTATGAGCAGTACTTC; CDR3aa: CASSQDWWAYEQYF
d_gene: TRBD1; abundance: -; len: 14; j_gene: TRBJ1-1; v_gene: TRBV7-3; CDR3nt: TGTGCCAGCAGCTCCGGACAGGGGAGCACTGAAGCTTTCTTT; CDR3aa: CASSSGQGSTEAFF
d_gene: TRBD1; abundance: -; len: 17; j_gene: TRBJ2-2; v_gene: TRBV28; CDR3nt: TGTGCCAGCAGTCGATTGACAGGGGTCCCGAACACCGGGGAGCTGTTTTTT; CDR3aa: CASSRLTGVPNTGELFF
d_gene: -; abundance: few; len: 13; j_gene: TRBJ2-7; v_gene: TRBV2; CDR3nt: TGTGCCAGCAGCCCGCTAGTGCCGGCCGAGCAGTACTTC; CDR3aa: CASSPLVPAEQYF
d_gene: TRBD1; abundance: many; len: 16; j_gene: TRBJ1-6; v_gene: TRBV6-6; CDR3nt: TGTGCCAGCAGTCCCCGGGACAGGGCTTTGAGTGCCCCCCTCCACTTT; CDR3aa: CASSPRDRALSAPLHF
d_gene: TRBD1; abundance: -; len: 15; j_gene: TRBJ1-5; v_gene: TRBV7-2; CDR3nt: TGTGCCAGCAGCTTAGAGGGGGCGCGGAATCAGCCCCAGCATTTT; CDR3aa: CASSLEGARNQPQHF
d_gene: -; abundance: -; len: 12; j_gene: TRBJ2-1; v_gene: TRBV7-3; CDR3nt: TGTGCCAGCAGCTTAGGAGGAGGTGAGCAGTTCTTC; CDR3aa: CASSLGGGEQFF
d_gene: -; abundance: -; len: 13; j_gene: TRBJ2-7; v_gene: TRBV13; CDR3nt: TGTGCCAGCAGCTTATCAGGGGATTACGAGCAGTACTTC; CDR3aa: CASSLSGDYEQYF
d_gene: TRBD2; abundance: -; len: 16; j_gene: TRBJ2-2; v_gene: TRBV30; CDR3nt: TGTGCCTGGGGGCGGTGGGGGGGAACGAACACCGGGGAGCTGTTTTTT; CDR3aa: CAWGRWGGTNTGELFF
d_gene: -; abundance: -; len: 12; j_gene: TRBJ2-7; v_gene: TRBV5-1; CDR3nt: TGCGCCAGCAGCTTCGGGAGATACGAGCAGTACTTC; CDR3aa: CASSFGRYEQYF
d_gene: -; abundance: few; len: 13; j_gene: TRBJ1-5; v_gene: TRBV29-1; CDR3nt: TGCAGCGTTTCAGGGGCCGAACCCGGGCCCCAGCATTTT; CDR3aa: CSVSGAEPGPQHF